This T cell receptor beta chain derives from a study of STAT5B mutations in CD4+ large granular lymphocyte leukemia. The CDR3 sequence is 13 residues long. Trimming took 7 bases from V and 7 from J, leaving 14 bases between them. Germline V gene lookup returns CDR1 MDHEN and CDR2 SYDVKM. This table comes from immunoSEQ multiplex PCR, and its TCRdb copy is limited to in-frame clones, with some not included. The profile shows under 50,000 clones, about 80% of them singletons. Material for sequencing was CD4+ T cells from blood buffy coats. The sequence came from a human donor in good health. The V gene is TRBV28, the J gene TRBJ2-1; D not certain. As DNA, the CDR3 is TGTGCCAGCACCCAAGATCAGAAAAATGAGCAGTTCTTC. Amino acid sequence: CASTQDQKNEQFF.